This is a list of T cell receptor beta chains from one sample in a study of T cell responses to AZD1222 COVID-19 vaccine. Profiling relied on immunoSEQ multiplex PCR, and the TCRdb table lists in-frame clones only, not all of them. The sample records about 70,000 clones, roughly 89% being singletons. Source: peripheral blood, taken on day 0 of AZD1222 vaccination. The receptor source for this set is an adult in good health. CDR3s include the opening cysteine and the closing phenylalanine or tryptophan. Fields, in order: CDR3 protein, V gene, J gene, D gene. D genes are given only for firm matches.

CASSLGPRNEQFF	TRBV12-3/TRBV12-4	TRBJ2-1	.
CASSEGSDTQYF	TRBV7-9	TRBJ2-3	.
CASSENRGSTQPQHF	TRBV2	TRBJ1-5	TRBD1
CASSPDGNTEAFF	TRBV2	TRBJ1-1	.
CASSPSRGGETQYF	TRBV5-1	TRBJ2-5	.
CASSYWRGGRETQYF	TRBV6-5	TRBJ2-5	TRBD2
CASSLGTHYGYTF	TRBV28	TRBJ1-2	.
CASSQRDVEAHGYTF	TRBV4-1	TRBJ1-2	.
CASSLYREVSPLHF	TRBV27	TRBJ1-6	.
CASSPGTSHEQFF	TRBV12-3/TRBV12-4	TRBJ2-1	TRBD2
CASSFSGAIYYGYTF	TRBV27	TRBJ1-2	.
CASSPWNPRDTSSYEQYF	TRBV7-9	TRBJ2-7	.
CASSLGRDYGYTF	TRBV12-3/TRBV12-4	TRBJ1-2	.
CAWGRKGGGPGNTIYF	TRBV30	TRBJ1-3	TRBD1
CASSGGGLAGTYEQYF	TRBV11-2	TRBJ2-7	TRBD2
CASSFGGQREQYF	TRBV6-2/TRBV6-3	TRBJ2-7	.
CASSPLRGPNTGELFF	TRBV7-9	TRBJ2-2	.
CASSQDFSVYNEQFF	TRBV4-2	TRBJ2-1	.
CAWSREGNEQFF	TRBV30	TRBJ2-1	TRBD2
CASRPMGDYEQYF	TRBV27	TRBJ2-7	.
CASSLNRDSGNTIYF	TRBV6-2/TRBV6-3	TRBJ1-3	.
CAWSPGPPNEQYF	TRBV30	TRBJ2-7	.
CASSKIHLGEQFF	TRBV21-1	TRBJ2-1	.
CASSPRQGWLGQYF	TRBV3-1/TRBV3-2	TRBJ2-3	.
CASNHGGTNEKLFF	TRBV27	TRBJ1-4	.
CASTSSDRMNSPLHF	TRBV28	TRBJ1-6	TRBD1
CASSLTGLSGANVLTF	TRBV7-9	TRBJ2-6	.
CASTSLAGGRDTQYF	TRBV27	TRBJ2-3	TRBD2
CASMRDTHQPQHF	TRBV7-9	TRBJ1-5	.
CASSQINVDGEKLFF	TRBV4-1	TRBJ1-4	.
CASSLTDRAGGYTF	TRBV18	TRBJ1-2	TRBD1
CASSIGGLAPQETQYF	TRBV19	TRBJ2-5	.
CASRVPGTGANYGYTF	TRBV28	TRBJ1-2	TRBD1
CASSEGRGNTEAFF	TRBV2	TRBJ1-1	.
CASSGPGTEAFF	TRBV12-3/TRBV12-4	TRBJ1-1	.
CASITTFGNEQFF	TRBV6-5	TRBJ2-1	.
CASSLDSEQYF	TRBV5-1	TRBJ2-7	.
CASSLTHQGGEQYF	TRBV7-9	TRBJ2-7	.
CASSLAVGGLNEQFF	TRBV11-2	TRBJ2-1	.
CASSLGREVFRELFF	TRBV11-2	TRBJ2-2	.